This T cell receptor (beta chain) was sequenced during a study of immune reconstitution after stem cell transplant in scleroderma. In its sample, this clonotype is medium-sized. Each CDR3 protein is one row after TCRdb ran MiXCR on the RT-PCR reads. The sample consists of some 2,400 distinct CDR3 sequences, roughly 10% of them appearing once. This CDR3 region has 12 residues. The V and J ends lost 4 bases and 7 bases, in that order; junction bases with no gene match: 1. Germline V CDR1 and CDR2: SGHVS, FQNEAQ. This sequence joins TRBV7-8 and TRBJ1-2; TRBD1 matches 9 bases. The source is a female donor with systemic sclerosis. The material was obtained before or after autologous hematopoietic stem cell transplantation (not recorded which). DNA of the CDR3: TGTGCCAGCAGCTGGACAGGGGTTGGCTACACCTTC. It translates to CASSWTGVGYTF.